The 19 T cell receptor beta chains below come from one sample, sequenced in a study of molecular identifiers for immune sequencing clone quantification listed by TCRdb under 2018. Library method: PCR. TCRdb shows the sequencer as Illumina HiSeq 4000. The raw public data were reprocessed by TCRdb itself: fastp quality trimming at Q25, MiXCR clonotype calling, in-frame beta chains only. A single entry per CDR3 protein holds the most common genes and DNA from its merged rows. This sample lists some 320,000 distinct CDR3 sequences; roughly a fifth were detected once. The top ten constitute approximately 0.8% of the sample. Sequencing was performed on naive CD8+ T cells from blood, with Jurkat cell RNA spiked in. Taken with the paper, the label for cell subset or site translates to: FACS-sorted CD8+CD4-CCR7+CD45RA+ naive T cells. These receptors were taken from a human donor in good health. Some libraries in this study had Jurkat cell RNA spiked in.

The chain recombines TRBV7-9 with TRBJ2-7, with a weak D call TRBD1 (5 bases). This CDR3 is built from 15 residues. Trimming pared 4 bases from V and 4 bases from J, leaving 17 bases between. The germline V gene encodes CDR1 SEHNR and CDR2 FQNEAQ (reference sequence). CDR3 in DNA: TGTGCCAGCAGCTATGATGTTGGGGCCGCGTACGAGCAGTACTTC. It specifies CASSYDVGAAYEQYF.

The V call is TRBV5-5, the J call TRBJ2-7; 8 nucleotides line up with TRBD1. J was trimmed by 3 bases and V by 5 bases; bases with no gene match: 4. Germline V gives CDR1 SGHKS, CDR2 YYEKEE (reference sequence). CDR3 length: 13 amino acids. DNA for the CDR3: TGTGCCAGCAGTGAGACAGGGGTCTACGAGCAGTACTTC. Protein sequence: CASSETGVYEQYF.

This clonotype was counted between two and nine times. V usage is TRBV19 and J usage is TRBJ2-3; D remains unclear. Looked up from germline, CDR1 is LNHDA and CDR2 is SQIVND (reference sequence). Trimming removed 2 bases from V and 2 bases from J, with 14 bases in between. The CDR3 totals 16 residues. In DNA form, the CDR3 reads TGTGCCAGTAGTATAAAACACGCGGCGAACACAGATACGCAGTATTTT. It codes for CASSIKHAANTDTQYF.

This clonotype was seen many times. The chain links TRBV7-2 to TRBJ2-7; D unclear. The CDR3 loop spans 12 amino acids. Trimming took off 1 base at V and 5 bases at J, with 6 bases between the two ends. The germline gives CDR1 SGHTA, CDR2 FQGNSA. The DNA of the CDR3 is TGTGCCAGCAGCTTAGAGGGCCACGAGCAGTACTTC. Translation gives CASSLEGHEQYF.

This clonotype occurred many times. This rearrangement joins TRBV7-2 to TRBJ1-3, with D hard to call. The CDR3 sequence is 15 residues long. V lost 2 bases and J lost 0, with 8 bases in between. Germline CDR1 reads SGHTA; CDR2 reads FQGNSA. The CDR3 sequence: CASSLMRSSGNTIYF. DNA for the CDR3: TGTGCCAGCAGCTTAATGCGAAGCTCTGGAAACACCATATATTTT.

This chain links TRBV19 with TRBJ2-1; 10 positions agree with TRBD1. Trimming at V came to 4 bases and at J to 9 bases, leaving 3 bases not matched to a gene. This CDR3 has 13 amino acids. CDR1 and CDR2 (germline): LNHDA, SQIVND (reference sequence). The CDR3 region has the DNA TGTGCCAGTAGTAGGACAGGGGGGAGTGAGCAGTTCTTC. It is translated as CASSRTGGSEQFF.

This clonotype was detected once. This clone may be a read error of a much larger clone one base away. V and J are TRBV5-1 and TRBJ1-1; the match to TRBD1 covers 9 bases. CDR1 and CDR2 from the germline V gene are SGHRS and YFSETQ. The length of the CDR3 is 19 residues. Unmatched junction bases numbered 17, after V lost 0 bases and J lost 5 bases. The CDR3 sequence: CASSLGRGVGQGLGTEAFF. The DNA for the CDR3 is TGCGCCAGCAGCTTGGGGCGGGGGGTTGGACAGGGGCTTGGAACTGAAGCTTTCTTT.

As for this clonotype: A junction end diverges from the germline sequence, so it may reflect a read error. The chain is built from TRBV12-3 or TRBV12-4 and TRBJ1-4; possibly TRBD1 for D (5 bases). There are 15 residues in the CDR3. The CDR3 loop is CASSLRAGILEKQFF. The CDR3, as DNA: TGTGCCAGCAGTTTAAGGGCAGGGATCCTCGAAAAACAGTTTTTT.

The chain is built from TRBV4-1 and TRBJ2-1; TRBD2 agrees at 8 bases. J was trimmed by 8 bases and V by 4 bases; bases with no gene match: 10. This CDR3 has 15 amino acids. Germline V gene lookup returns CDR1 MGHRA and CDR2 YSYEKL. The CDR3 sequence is CASSPGTRSPDEQFF. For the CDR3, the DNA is TGCGCCAGCAGCCCCGGGACTAGGAGTCCAGATGAGCAGTTCTTC.

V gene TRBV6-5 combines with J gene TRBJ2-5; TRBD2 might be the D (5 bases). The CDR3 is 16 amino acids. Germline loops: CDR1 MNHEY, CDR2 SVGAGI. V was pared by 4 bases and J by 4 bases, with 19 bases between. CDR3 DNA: TGTGCCAGCAGTTTGTGGAACTCCCTTCGGGGAGAGACCCAGTACTTC. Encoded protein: CASSLWNSLRGETQYF.

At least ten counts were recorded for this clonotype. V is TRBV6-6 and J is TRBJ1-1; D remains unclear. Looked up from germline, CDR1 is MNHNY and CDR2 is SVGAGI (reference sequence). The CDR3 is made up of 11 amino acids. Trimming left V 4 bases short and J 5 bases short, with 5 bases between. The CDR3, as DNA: TGTGCCAGCAGTTTAAGAACTGAAGCTTTCTTT. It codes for CASSLRTEAFF.

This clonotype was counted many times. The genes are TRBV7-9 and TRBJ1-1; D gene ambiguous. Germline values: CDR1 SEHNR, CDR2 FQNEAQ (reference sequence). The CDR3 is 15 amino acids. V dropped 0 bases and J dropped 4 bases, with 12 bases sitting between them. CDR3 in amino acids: CASSLALGSVTEAFF. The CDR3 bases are TGTGCCAGCAGCTTAGCGTTGGGTTCCGTCACTGAAGCTTTCTTT.

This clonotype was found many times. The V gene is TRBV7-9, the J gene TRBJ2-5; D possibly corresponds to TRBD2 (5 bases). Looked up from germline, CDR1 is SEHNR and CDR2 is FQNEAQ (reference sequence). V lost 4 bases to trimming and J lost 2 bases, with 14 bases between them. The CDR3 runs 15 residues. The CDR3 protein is CASSSLFGVQETQYF. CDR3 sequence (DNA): TGTGCCAGCAGCTCCCTTTTCGGGGTTCAAGAGACCCAGTACTTC.

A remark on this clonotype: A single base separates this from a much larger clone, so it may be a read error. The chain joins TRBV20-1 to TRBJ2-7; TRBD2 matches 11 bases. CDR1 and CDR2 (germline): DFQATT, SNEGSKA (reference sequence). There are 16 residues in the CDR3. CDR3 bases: TGCAGTGCTAGAGAGGTAGCGGGGGGGAACTCCTGCGAGCAGTACTTC. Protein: CSAREVAGGNSCEQYF.

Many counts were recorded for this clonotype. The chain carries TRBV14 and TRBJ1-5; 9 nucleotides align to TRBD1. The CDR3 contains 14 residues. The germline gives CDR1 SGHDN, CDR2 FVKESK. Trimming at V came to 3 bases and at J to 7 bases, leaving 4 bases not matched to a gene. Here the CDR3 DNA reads TGTGCCAGCAGCCATGGAGGACAGGGGCAGCCCCAGCATTTT. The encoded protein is CASSHGGQGQPQHF.

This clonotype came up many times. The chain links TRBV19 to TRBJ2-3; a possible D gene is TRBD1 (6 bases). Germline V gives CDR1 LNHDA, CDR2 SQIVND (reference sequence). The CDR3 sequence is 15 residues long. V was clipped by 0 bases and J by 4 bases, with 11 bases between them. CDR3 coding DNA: TGTGCCAGTAGTATAGATGGGGGCATCGCAGATACGCAGTATTTT. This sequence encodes CASSIDGGIADTQYF.

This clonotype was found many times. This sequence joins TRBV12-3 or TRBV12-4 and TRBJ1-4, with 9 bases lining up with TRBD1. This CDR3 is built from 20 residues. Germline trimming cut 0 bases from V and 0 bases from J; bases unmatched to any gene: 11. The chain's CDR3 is CASSLAGGTGSFTTNEKLFF. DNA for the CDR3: TGTGCCAGCAGTTTAGCGGGGGGGACAGGGAGTTTTACAACTAATGAAAAACTGTTTTTT.

Written as DNA, the CDR3 is TGTGCCAGCAGTCCCGGTCTTCGAGGGGCCCCTTGGGGCTACACCTTC. Residues: CASSPGLRGAPWGYTF. The rearrangement joins TRBV12-3 or TRBV12-4 to TRBJ1-2; TRBD1 is a possible D gene (5 bases). V lost 5 bases, J lost 8 bases, and 24 bases lay in between. This CDR3 is 16 amino acids long.

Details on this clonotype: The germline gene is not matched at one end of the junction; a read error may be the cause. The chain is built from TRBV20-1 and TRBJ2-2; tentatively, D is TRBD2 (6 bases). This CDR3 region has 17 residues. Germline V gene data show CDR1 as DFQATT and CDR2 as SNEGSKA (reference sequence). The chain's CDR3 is CSARDRGAGRYTGGLFF. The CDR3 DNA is TGCAGTGCTAGAGATCGAGGGGCGGGGCGGTACACCGGGGGGCTGTTTTTT.